These T cell receptor beta chains were read from a single sample in a study of T cell responses to AZD1222 COVID-19 vaccine. Repertoires were generated with immunoSEQ multiplex PCR, while TCRdb's copy carries only in-frame clones and drops some. The profile shows around 80,000 clones, over 75% of them singletons. Sample: peripheral blood, taken 28 days after the second AZD1222 dose. These TCRs come from an adult who received the AZD1222 COVID-19 vaccine. The CDR3 runs from the conserved cysteine through the conserved F or W. Fields, in order: D gene, J gene, CDR3 length, V gene, clone size, CDR3 protein, CDR3 DNA. D genes are given only for firm matches. Some rows mark clone size as missing; the rest say once, few, many or name a class of expanded clone.

. | TRBJ1-1 | 13 | TRBV25-1 | few | CASSAHRGTEAFF | TGTGCCAGCAGTGCCCATAGGGGGACTGAAGCTTTCTTT
TRBD2 | TRBJ2-3 | 14 | TRBV29-1 | . | CSAAGGRDTDTQYF | TGCAGCGCAGCGGGGGGGCGGGACACAGATACGCAGTATTTT
. | TRBJ2-2 | 19 | TRBV5-1 | . | CASSWGTLYLPTNTGELFF | TGCGCCAGCAGCTGGGGGACTCTATACCTCCCCACTAACACCGGGGAGCTGTTTTTT
. | TRBJ2-3 | 15 | TRBV5-4 | . | CASSLGQVSTDTQYF | TGTGCCAGCAGCTTGGGGCAGGTTAGCACAGATACGCAGTATTTT
. | TRBJ1-1 | 14 | TRBV7-6 | . | CASSQDGASTEAFF | TGTGCCAGCAGCCAAGACGGGGCCAGCACTGAAGCTTTCTTT
. | TRBJ2-5 | 13 | TRBV14 | . | CASSQGRGSIRYF | TGTGCCAGCAGCCAAGGAAGGGGGTCGATCAGGTACTTC
TRBD1 | TRBJ1-2 | 16 | TRBV11-2 | . | CASSLDRDRSNYGYTF | TGTGCCAGCAGCTTAGACCGGGACAGATCTAACTATGGCTACACCTTC
TRBD1 | TRBJ1-5 | 21 | TRBV15 | once | CATSRAHGQVVYGRSNQPQHF | TGTGCCACCAGCAGAGCCCACGGACAGGTAGTTTATGGGAGAAGCAATCAGCCCCAGCATTTT
. | TRBJ2-5 | 12 | TRBV28 | . | CASSSQDETQYF | TGTGCCAGCAGTTCTCAGGACGAGACCCAGTACTTC
TRBD1 | TRBJ1-5 | 12 | TRBV12-3/TRBV12-4 | . | CASGTGGQPQHF | TGTGCCAGCGGAACAGGGGGGCAGCCCCAGCATTTT
TRBD1 | TRBJ1-3 | 14 | TRBV10-3 | . | CAIRGTGAGNTIYF | TGTGCCATCAGGGGGACAGGGGCTGGAAACACCATATATTTT
. | TRBJ1-2 | 15 | TRBV5-6 | . | CASSLGGGQWDGYTF | TGTGCCAGCAGCTTGGGGGGCGGGCAGTGGGACGGCTACACCTTC
. | TRBJ2-3 | 11 | TRBV2 | . | CASSWFDTQYF | TGTGCCAGCAGTTGGTTTGATACGCAGTATTTT
. | TRBJ1-2 | 14 | TRBV28 | once | CASSLFRRFYGYTF | TGTGCCAGCAGTTTATTCCGCAGATTTTATGGCTACACCTTC
. | TRBJ2-3 | 14 | TRBV9 | . | CASSVGPRSDTQYF | TGTGCCAGCAGCGTAGGGCCTAGATCCGATACGCAGTATTTT
. | TRBJ1-1 | 16 | TRBV7-9 | . | CASSLALIPGGTEAFF | TGTGCCAGCAGCTTAGCGCTAATTCCGGGGGGCACTGAAGCTTTCTTT
. | TRBJ2-7 | 12 | TRBV6-2/TRBV6-3 | . | CASSYSLVNQYF | TGTGCCAGCAGTTACTCGTTGGTAAACCAGTACTTC